The TCR beta chain described here comes from a study of blood T cell repertoires in COVID-19. Study-wide context: Material from acute and convalescent COVID-19 was sourced from the United States, Italy and Spain. T cells, B-cell-depleted T cells, or PBMCs supplied cDNA or gDNA.

Per the study methods: Reference gene primer amplification in the assay estimated nucleated cell counts. Clones were sequenced by immunoSEQ multiplex PCR, and TCRdb holds only the in-frame ones, with some missing. V and J calls and clone size are those listed in that table; D and trimming were worked out from the DNA. The sample records about 170,000 clones, 88% being singletons. V trimming: 4 bases; J trimming: 8 bases; junction bases outside the gene matches: 7. This CDR3 contains 13 residues. CDR1 LNHNV and CDR2 YYDKDF come from the germline V gene (reference sequence). This sequence originates from a man between 60 and 70 years old with acute or convalescent COVID-19. The chain has TRBV15 and TRBJ1-2, with 7 bases that match TRBD1. Sequenced input: peripheral blood. CDR3 nucleotides: TGTGCCACCAGCACGAGCAGGACAGGCGGCTACACCTTC. Translated, it gives CATSTSRTGGYTF.